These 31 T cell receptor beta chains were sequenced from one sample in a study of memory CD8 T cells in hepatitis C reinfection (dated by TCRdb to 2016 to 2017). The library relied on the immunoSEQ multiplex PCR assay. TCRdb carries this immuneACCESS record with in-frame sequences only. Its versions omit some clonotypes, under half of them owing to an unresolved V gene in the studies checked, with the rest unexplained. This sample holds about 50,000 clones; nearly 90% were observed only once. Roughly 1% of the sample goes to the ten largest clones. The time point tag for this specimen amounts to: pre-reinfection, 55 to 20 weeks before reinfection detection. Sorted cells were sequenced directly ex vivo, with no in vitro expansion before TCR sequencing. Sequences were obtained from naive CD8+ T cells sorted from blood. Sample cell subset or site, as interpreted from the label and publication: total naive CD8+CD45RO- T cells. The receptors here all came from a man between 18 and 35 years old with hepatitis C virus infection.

CDR3 residues: CASSDQLGLGEYEQYF. CDR3 DNA: TGTGCCAGCAGCGACCAGTTGGGACTAGGGGAGTACGAGCAGTACTTC. The chain is built from TRBV11-2 and TRBJ2-7; the match to TRBD2 covers 8 bases. V lost 5 bases and J lost 4; bases outside the gene matches: 13. Germline lookup yields CDR1 SGHAT and CDR2 FQNNGV. The CDR3 has 16 residues. The variable domain in full, completed from reference TRBV11-2 and TRBJ2-7, reads EAGVAQSPRYKIIEKRQSVAFWCNPISGHATLYWYQQILGQGPKLLIQFQNNGVVDDSQLPKDRFSAERLKGVDSTLKIQPAKLEDSAVYLCASSDQLGLGEYEQYFGPGTRLTVT.

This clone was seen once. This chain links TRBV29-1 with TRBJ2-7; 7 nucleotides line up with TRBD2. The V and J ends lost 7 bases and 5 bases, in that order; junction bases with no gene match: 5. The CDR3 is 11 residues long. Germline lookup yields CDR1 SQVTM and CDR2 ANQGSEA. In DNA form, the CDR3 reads TGCAGCGGCGGGAGTTCCAACGAGCAGTACTTC. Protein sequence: CSGGSSNEQYF.

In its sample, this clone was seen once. The CDR3 nucleotides are TGTGCCAGCAGTTTTCCACAAGAGACCCAGTACTTC. Protein: CASSFPQETQYF. This chain uses TRBV28 with TRBJ2-5; no clear D gene. The CDR3 spans 12 residues. V was clipped by 3 bases and J by 2 bases, with 4 bases between them. Germline V lookup: CDR1 MDHEN, CDR2 SYDVKM.

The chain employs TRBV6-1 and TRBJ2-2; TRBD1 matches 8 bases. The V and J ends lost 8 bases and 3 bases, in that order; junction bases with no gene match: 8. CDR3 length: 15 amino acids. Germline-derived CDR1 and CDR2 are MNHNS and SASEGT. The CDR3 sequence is CASLGSGGDTGELFF. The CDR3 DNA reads TGTGCCAGCCTCGGATCAGGGGGCGACACCGGGGAGCTGTTTTTT.

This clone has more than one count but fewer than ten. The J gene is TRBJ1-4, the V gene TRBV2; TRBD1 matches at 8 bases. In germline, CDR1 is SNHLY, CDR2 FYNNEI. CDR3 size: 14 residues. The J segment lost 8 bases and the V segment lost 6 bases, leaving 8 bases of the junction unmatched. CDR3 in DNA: TGTGCCAGCAGCCCCGACAGGGGTGGGGAAAAACTGTTTTTT. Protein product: CASSPDRGGEKLFF.

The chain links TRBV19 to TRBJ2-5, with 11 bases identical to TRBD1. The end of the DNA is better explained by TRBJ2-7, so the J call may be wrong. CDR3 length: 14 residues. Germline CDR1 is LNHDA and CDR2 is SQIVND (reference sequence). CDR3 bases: TGTGCCAGTAGTATGGGACAGGGGGCCTACGAGCAGTACTTC. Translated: CASSMGQGAYEQYF.

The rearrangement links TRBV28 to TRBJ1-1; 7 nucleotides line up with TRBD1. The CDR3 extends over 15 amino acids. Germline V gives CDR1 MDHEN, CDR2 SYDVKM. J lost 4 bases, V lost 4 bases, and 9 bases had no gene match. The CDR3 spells CASSSTGERVTEAFF. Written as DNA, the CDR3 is TGTGCCAGCAGTTCCACAGGGGAGCGAGTCACTGAAGCTTTCTTT.

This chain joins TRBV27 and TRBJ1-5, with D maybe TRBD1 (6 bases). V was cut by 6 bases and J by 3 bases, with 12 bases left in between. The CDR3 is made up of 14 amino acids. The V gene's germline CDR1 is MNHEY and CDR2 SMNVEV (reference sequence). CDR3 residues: CASRSGQTNQPQHF. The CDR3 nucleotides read TGTGCCAGCAGATCCGGACAGACCAATCAGCCCCAGCATTTT.

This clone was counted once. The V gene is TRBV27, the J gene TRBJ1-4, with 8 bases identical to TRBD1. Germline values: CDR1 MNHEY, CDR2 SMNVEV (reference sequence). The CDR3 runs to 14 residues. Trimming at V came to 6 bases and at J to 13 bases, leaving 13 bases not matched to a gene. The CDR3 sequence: CASRDLRTGLRLFF. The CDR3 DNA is TGTGCCAGCAGGGATCTAAGGACAGGGTTAAGACTGTTTTTT.

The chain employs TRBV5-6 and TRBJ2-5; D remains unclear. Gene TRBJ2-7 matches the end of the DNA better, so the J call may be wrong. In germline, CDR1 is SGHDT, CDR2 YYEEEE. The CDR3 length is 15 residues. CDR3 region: CASSSEPSLSYEQYF. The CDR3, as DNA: TGTGCCAGCAGCTCCGAGCCGTCCCTCTCCTACGAGCAGTACTTC.

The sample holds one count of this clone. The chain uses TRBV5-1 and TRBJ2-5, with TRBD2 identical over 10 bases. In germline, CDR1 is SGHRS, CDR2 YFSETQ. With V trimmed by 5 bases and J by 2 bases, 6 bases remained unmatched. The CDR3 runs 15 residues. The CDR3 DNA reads TGCGCCAGCAGAGGGTTAGCGGGAGGACAAGAGACCCAGTACTTC. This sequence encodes CASRGLAGGQETQYF. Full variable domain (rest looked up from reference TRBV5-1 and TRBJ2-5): KAGVTQTPRYLIKTRGQQVTLSCSPISGHRSVSWYQQTPGQGLQFLFEYFSETQRNKGNFPGRFSGRQFSNSRSEMNVSTLELGDSALYLCASRGLAGGQETQYFGPGTRLLVL.

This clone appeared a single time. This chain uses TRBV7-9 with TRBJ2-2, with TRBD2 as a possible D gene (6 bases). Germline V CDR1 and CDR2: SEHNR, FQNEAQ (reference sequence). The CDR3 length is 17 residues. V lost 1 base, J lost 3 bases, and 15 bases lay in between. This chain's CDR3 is CASSLVGERADTGELFF. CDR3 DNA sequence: TGTGCCAGCAGCTTAGTCGGGGAGCGGGCGGACACCGGGGAGCTGTTTTTT.

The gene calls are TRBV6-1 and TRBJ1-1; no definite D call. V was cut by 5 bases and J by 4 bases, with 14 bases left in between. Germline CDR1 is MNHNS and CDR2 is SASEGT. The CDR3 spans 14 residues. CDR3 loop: CASSSGVVGTEAFF. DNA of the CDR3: TGTGCCAGCAGTTCCGGGGTGGTGGGCACTGAAGCTTTCTTT.

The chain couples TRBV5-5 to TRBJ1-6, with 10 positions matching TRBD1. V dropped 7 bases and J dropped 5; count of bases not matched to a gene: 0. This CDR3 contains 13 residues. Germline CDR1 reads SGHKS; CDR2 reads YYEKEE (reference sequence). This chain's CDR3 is CASGTGDNSPLHF. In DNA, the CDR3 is TGTGCCAGCGGGACAGGGGATAATTCACCCCTCCACTTT.

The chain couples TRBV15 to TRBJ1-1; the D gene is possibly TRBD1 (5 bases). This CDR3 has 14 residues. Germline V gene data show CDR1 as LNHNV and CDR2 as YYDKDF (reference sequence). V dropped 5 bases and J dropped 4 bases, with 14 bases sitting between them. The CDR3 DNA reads TGTGCCACCAGCGATCTCAGCGGGGGCACTGAAGCTTTCTTT. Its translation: CATSDLSGGTEAFF.

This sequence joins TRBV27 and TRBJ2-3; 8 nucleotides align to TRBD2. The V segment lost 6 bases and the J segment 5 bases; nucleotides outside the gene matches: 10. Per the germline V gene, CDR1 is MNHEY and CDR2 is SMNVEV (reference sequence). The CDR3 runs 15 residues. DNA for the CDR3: TGTGCCAGCAGACGACTAGCGTCGGGGAGAGATACGCAGTATTTT. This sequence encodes CASRRLASGRDTQYF.

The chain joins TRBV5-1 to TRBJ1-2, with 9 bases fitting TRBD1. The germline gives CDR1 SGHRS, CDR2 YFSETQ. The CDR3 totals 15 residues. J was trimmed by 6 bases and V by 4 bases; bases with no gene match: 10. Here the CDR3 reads CASSATGGGKDGYTF. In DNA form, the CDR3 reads TGCGCCAGCAGCGCAACAGGGGGCGGAAAGGATGGCTACACCTTC.

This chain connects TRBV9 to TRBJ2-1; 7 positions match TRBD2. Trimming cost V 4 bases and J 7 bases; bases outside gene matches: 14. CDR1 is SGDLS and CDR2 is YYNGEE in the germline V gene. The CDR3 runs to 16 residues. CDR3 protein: CASSHTSGTWANEQFF. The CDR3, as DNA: TGTGCCAGCAGCCATACGAGCGGGACCTGGGCTAATGAGCAGTTCTTC. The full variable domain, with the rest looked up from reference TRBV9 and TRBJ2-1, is DSGVTQTPKHLITATGQRVTLRCSPRSGDLSVYWYQQSLDQGLQFLIQYYNGEERAKGNILERFSAQQFPDLHSELNLSSLELGDSALYFCASSHTSGTWANEQFFGPGTRLTVL.

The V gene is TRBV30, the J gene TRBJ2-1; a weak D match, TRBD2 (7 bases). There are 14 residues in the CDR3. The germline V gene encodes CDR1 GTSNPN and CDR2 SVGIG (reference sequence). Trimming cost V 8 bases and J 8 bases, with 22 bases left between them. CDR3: CAHGRGGWGDEQFF. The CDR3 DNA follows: TGTGCCCACGGAAGGGGGGGCTGGGGTGATGAGCAGTTCTTC.

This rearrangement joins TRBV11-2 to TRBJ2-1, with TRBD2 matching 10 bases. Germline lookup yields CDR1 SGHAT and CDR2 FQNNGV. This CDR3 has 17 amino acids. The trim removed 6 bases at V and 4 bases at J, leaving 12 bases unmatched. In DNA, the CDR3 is TGTGCCAGCAGTCCTAGTCCTAGCGGGGGTCGATACAATGAGCAGTTCTTC. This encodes CASSPSPSGGRYNEQFF.

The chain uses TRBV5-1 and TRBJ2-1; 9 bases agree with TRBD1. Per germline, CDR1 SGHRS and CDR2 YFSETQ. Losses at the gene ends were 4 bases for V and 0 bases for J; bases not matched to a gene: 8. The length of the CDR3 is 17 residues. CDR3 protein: CASSLGPGQGSYNEQFF. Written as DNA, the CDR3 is TGCGCCAGCAGCCTAGGACCGGGACAGGGCTCCTACAATGAGCAGTTCTTC. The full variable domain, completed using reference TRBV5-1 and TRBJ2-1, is KAGVTQTPRYLIKTRGQQVTLSCSPISGHRSVSWYQQTPGQGLQFLFEYFSETQRNKGNFPGRFSGRQFSNSRSEMNVSTLELGDSALYLCASSLGPGQGSYNEQFFGPGTRLTVL.

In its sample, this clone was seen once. The CDR3 is CSVEIERGGQFF. For the CDR3, the DNA is TGCAGCGTTGAAATCGAGCGGGGGGGGCAGTTCTTC. This chain links TRBV29-1 with TRBJ2-1, with 10 bases that match TRBD2. CDR3 length equals 12 residues. Looked up from germline, CDR1 is SQVTM and CDR2 is ANQGSEA. The V and J ends lost 2 bases and 12 bases, in that order; junction bases with no gene match: 4.

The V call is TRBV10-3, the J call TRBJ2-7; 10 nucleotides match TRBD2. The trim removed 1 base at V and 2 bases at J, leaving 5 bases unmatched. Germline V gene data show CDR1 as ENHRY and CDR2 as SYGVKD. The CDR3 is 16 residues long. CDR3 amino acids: CAISEYGLAAPYEQYF. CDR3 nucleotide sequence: TGTGCCATCAGTGAGTATGGACTAGCGGCGCCCTACGAGCAGTACTTC.

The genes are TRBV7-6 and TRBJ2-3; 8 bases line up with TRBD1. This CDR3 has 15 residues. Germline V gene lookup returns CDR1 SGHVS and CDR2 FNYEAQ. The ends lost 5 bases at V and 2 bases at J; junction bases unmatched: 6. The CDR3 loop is CASSKDRDFTDTQYF. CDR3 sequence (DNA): TGTGCCAGCAGCAAGGACAGGGATTTCACAGATACGCAGTATTTT.

As DNA, the CDR3 is TGTGCCAGCAGCCCGAGGGGGGACAGGGTAGAGACCCAGTACTTC. Translating it yields CASSPRGDRVETQYF. The rearrangement joins TRBV5-6 to TRBJ2-5; 9 bases agree with TRBD1. Germline V gene lookup returns CDR1 SGHDT and CDR2 YYEEEE. V lost 4 bases and J lost 4; bases outside the gene matches: 8. CDR3 length: 15 amino acids.

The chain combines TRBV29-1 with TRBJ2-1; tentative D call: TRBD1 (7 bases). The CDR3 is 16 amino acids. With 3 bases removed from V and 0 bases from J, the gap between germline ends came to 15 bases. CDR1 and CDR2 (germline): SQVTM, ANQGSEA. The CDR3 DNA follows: TGCAGCGTTGACCCTGTTCAGGGGGGCTCCTACAATGAGCAGTTCTTC. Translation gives CSVDPVQGGSYNEQFF.

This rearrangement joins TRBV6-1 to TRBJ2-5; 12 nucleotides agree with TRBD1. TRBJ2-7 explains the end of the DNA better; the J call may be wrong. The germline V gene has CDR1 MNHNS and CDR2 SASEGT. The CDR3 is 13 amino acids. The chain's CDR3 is CASSGQGAPEQYF. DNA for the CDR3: TGTGCCAGTTCGGGACAGGGGGCTCCCGAGCAGTACTTC.

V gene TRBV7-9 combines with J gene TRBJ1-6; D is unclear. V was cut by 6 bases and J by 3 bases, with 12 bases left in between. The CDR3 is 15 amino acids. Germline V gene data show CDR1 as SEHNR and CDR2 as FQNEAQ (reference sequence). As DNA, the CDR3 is TGTGCCAGCAGTGGCCGAGACTACTATAATTCACCCCTCCACTTT. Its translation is CASSGRDYYNSPLHF.

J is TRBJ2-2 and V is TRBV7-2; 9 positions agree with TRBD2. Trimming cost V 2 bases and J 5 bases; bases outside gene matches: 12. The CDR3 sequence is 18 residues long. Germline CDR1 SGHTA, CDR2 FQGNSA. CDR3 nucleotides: TGTGCCAGCAGCTTAACGGGGCTAGCGGGGACTTCTACCGGGGAGCTGTTTTTT. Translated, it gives CASSLTGLAGTSTGELFF.

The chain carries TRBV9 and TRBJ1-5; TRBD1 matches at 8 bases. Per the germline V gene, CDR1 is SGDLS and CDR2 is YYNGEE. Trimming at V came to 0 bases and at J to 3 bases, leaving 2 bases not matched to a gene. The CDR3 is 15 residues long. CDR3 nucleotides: TGTGCCAGCAGCGTAGGACAGGGGCCCAATCAGCCCCAGCATTTT. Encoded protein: CASSVGQGPNQPQHF.

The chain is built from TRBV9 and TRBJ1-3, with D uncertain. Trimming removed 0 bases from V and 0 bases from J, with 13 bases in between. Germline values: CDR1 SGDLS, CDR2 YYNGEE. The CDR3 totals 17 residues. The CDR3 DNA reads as TGTGCCAGCAGCGTAGCAGGAGGCGACGGCTCTGGAAACACCATATATTTT. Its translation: CASSVAGGDGSGNTIYF.